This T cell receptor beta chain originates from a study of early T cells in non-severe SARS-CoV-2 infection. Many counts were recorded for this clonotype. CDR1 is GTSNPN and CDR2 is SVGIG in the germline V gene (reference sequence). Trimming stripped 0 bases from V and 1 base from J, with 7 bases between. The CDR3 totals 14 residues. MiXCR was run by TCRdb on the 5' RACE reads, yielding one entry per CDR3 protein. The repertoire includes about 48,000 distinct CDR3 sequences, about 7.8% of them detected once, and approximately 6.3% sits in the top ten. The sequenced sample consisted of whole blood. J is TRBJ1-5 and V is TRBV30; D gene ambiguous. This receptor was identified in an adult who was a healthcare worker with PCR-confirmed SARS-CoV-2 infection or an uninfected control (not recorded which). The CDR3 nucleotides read TGTGCCTGGAGTGTACCCGGGAGCAATCAGCCCCAGCATTTT. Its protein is CAWSVPGSNQPQHF.